Below are 20 T cell receptor beta chains sequenced from a single sample in a study of beta chain features in type 1 diabetes. No antigen has been assigned to these receptors. Study observations and caveats: People with Type 1 diabetes carried modestly yet significantly shorter TCRB CDR3s in all four CD4+ subsets.

Expressed TCRB transcripts got sequenced, as all isolated RNA was reverse transcribed. The method was immunoSEQ multiplex PCR; TCRdb's version includes in-frame clones alone and lacks a portion of them. Here the sample spans some 370,000 clones, over 9% being singletons. Material: central memory CD4+ T cells from blood. The receptors were sampled from a man under 40 with type 1 diabetes.

This clone occurred a few times. The chain joins TRBV18 to TRBJ2-7; a weak D match, TRBD1 (6 bases). The V and J ends lost 2 bases and 0 bases respectively, with 11 bases between them. Germline CDR1 and CDR2: KGHSH and LQKENI. The CDR3 sequence is 15 residues long. CDR3 sequence: CASSPGTTLSYEQYF. The CDR3 bases are TGTGCCAGCTCACCAGGGACAACCCTCTCCTACGAGCAGTACTTC. The entire variable domain, with the rest obtained from reference TRBV18 and TRBJ2-7, is as follows: NAGVMQNPRHLVRRRGQEARLRCSPMKGHSHVYWYRQLPEEGLKFMVYLQKENIIDESGMPKERFSAEFPKEGPSILRIQQVVRGDSAAYFCASSPGTTLSYEQYFGPGTRLTVT.

The chain is built from TRBV6-6 and TRBJ2-1; tentatively, D is TRBD1 (5 bases). This CDR3 has 12 residues. Trimming removed 6 bases from V and 7 bases from J, with 10 bases in between. Germline V gene data show CDR1 as MNHNY and CDR2 as SVGAGI (reference sequence). CDR3 sequence reads: CASSAYRNEQFF. The DNA of the CDR3 is TGTGCCAGCAGCGCTTACAGGAATGAGCAGTTCTTC.

There are a few counts of this clone. At the DNA level, this CDR3 is encoded by other sequences in the same sample as well. V is TRBV28 and J is TRBJ2-7; 9 nucleotides match TRBD2. The germline V gene has CDR1 MDHEN and CDR2 SYDVKM. The CDR3 loop spans 16 amino acids. V trimming: 3 bases; J trimming: 1 base; junction bases outside the gene matches: 7. Written as DNA, the CDR3 is TGTGCCAGCAGTTTCTCTCTAGCGGGATTATCCTACGAGCAGTACTTC. It encodes CASSFSLAGLSYEQYF.

This clone turned up a few times. V is TRBV28 and J is TRBJ2-5, with D hard to call. The CDR3 contains 16 residues. The V gene lost 4 bases and the J gene lost 7 bases, with 22 bases spanning the gap. Germline CDR1 and CDR2: MDHEN and SYDVKM. DNA of the CDR3: TGTGCCAGCAGTTCTCCCGGGCCAGAGTCCCCAGGGACCCAGTACTTC. Its translation: CASSSPGPESPGTQYF.

This clone showed up many times. The sample has other DNA sequences that encode this CDR3 too. The CDR3 protein is CASSLAGGQRGDTQYF. CDR3 nucleotides: TGCGCCAGCAGCTTGGCGGGGGGGCAGAGAGGAGATACGCAGTATTTT. The rearrangement links TRBV5-1 to TRBJ2-3; 8 bases are a match to TRBD2. V was pared by 0 bases and J by 5 bases, with 8 bases of the junction left unmatched. This CDR3 region has 16 residues. CDR1 SGHRS and CDR2 YFSETQ come from the germline V gene.

CDR3 DNA sequence: TGTGCCAGCAGCTTACTAAACACTGAAGCTTTCTTT. Amino acids: CASSLLNTEAFF. This chain uses TRBV7-3 with TRBJ1-1; D uncertain. This CDR3 has 12 residues. V dropped 2 bases and J dropped 2 bases, with 3 bases sitting between them. Germline V lookup: CDR1 SGHTA, CDR2 FQGTGA.

This clone was picked up a small number of times. The chain is built from TRBV28 and TRBJ2-5, with unresolved D. The germline V gene has CDR1 MDHEN and CDR2 SYDVKM. The ends were cut back, 4 bases at V and 5 bases at J, with 8 bases in the middle. The CDR3 has 12 amino acids. The CDR3 DNA reads as TGTGCCAGCAGTTGGGTGAAGGAGACCCAGTACTTC. Amino acids: CASSWVKETQYF.

V usage is TRBV19 and J usage is TRBJ2-1; D uncertain. This CDR3 has 13 amino acids. V gave up 7 bases and J gave up 4 bases, with 11 bases separating them. The germline gives CDR1 LNHDA, CDR2 SQIVND (reference sequence). This CDR3 is CASTRREYNEQFF. The DNA of the CDR3 is TGTGCCAGTACCCGTCGAGAATACAATGAGCAGTTCTTC.

In this sample, this clone turned up a few times. This chain links TRBV6-5 with TRBJ1-5; D gene unclear. Germline V gene lookup returns CDR1 MNHEY and CDR2 SVGAGI. CDR3 length: 12 amino acids. The germline V and J ends were trimmed by 5 bases and 6 bases, with 8 bases remaining between them. DNA for the CDR3: TGTGCCAGCAGTGAAGCGCGTCAGCCCCAGCATTTT. Amino acids: CASSEARQPQHF.

This clone has more than one count but fewer than ten. The DNA of the CDR3 is TGTGCCAGTAGTATGCAGGGACGAGGAGATACGCAGTATTTT. Translation: CASSMQGRGDTQYF. This chain links TRBV19 with TRBJ2-3; the D call may be TRBD1 or TRBD2 (5 bases each). Trimming stripped 3 bases from V and 5 bases from J, with 12 bases between. CDR3 length: 14 residues. Germline loops: CDR1 LNHDA, CDR2 SQIVND (reference sequence).

This clone was detected a few times. Other DNA sequences in the sample encode the same CDR3. The chain links TRBV25-1 to TRBJ2-2; 11 bases are a match to TRBD1. CDR1 MGHDK and CDR2 SYGVNS come from the germline V gene. The trim removed 6 bases at V and 4 bases at J, leaving 1 base unmatched. The CDR3 is 14 amino acids. The CDR3 here is CASSGTGGTGELFF. The CDR3 DNA reads as TGTGCCAGCAGCGGGACAGGGGGCACCGGGGAGCTGTTTTTT.

This clone was seen many times. V usage is TRBV7-2 and J usage is TRBJ2-1; D perhaps matches TRBD2 (6 bases). V shed 6 bases and J shed 6 bases, with 18 bases lying between them. CDR1 is SGHTA, CDR2 FQGNSA, per germline. This CDR3 spans 15 amino acids. The CDR3 DNA is TGTGCCAGCAGAGCCACCGGGACTTTCCTCAATGAGCAGTTCTTC. Residues: CASRATGTFLNEQFF. The full variable domain, with the rest looked up from reference TRBV7-2 and TRBJ2-1, is GAGVSQSPSNKVTEKGKDVELRCDPISGHTALYWYRQSLGQGLEFLIYFQGNSAPDKSGLPSDRFSAERTGGSVSTLTIQRTQQEDSAVYLCASRATGTFLNEQFFGPGTRLTVL.

Only a few counts were recorded for this clone. The CDR3 is CASSLGNSGANVLTF. The CDR3 DNA follows: TGTGCCAGCAGCTTGGGGAACTCTGGGGCCAACGTCCTGACTTTC. The chain has TRBV5-6 and TRBJ2-6; D call uncertain. CDR3 length: 15 amino acids. The V and J ends lost 0 bases and 0 bases respectively, with 4 bases between them. In germline, CDR1 is SGHDT, CDR2 YYEEEE. Based on the CDR3 plus reference TRBV5-6 and TRBJ2-6, the full variable domain is DAGVTQSPTHLIKTRGQQVTLRCSPKSGHDTVSWYQQALGQGPQFIFQYYEEEERQRGNFPDRFSGHQFPNYSSELNVNALLLGDSALYLCASSLGNSGANVLTFGAGSRLTVL.

A few counts support this clone. This sequence joins TRBV10-3 and TRBJ2-3, with 10 bases identical to TRBD2. Germline V lookup: CDR1 ENHRY, CDR2 SYGVKD. With 10 bases clipped from V and 4 bases from J, the junction kept 8 bases outside the gene matches. The CDR3 length is 14 residues. The CDR3 region has the DNA TGTGCCAGCAGCCTAGCGGGAGACCCAGATACGCAGTATTTT. It yields the protein CASSLAGDPDTQYF.

This clone was seen a few times. V is TRBV4-2 and J is TRBJ2-1; a weak D match, TRBD1 (5 bases). V lost 4 bases and J lost 0, with 10 bases in between. The length of the CDR3 is 15 residues. Germline V gene data show CDR1 as LGHNA and CDR2 as YNFKEQ. CDR3 DNA: TGTGCCAGCAGCCTCACAGGACCCTCCTACAATGAGCAGTTCTTC. Encoded protein: CASSLTGPSYNEQFF.

In its sample, this clone was seen a few times. V usage is TRBV5-1 and J usage is TRBJ2-5; 7 bases are a match to TRBD2. The CDR3 runs 14 residues. The germline CDR1 and CDR2 sequences are SGHRS and YFSETQ. J gave up 4 bases and V 5 bases, and 8 bases lay outside the gene matches. CDR3 nucleotide sequence: TGCGCCAGCAGTCAAGCGGGGAGGGGAGAGACCCAGTACTTC. Residues: CASSQAGRGETQYF.

The chain joins TRBV7-9 to TRBJ1-2, with 8 bases that match TRBD1. Germline values: CDR1 SEHNR, CDR2 FQNEAQ (reference sequence). The CDR3 has 14 residues. V trimming: 0 bases; J trimming: 8 bases; junction bases outside the gene matches: 5. CDR3 DNA sequence: TGTGCCAGCAGCTTAGCTGGACAGGGAGGCGGCTACACCTTC. It yields the protein CASSLAGQGGGYTF.

This clone was observed a handful of times. V gene TRBV7-2 combines with J gene TRBJ2-1; maybe TRBD1 (5 bases). In germline, CDR1 is SGHTA, CDR2 FQGNSA. This CDR3 has 13 residues. Deletions cut 3 bases from V and 9 bases from J, with 12 bases between. CDR3 region: CASSFTGNPEQFF. The DNA of the CDR3 is TGTGCCAGCAGCTTCACAGGTAACCCTGAGCAGTTCTTC.

V usage is TRBV20-1 and J usage is TRBJ1-3; no clear D gene. This CDR3 spans 11 amino acids. The germline CDR1 and CDR2 sequences are DFQATT and SNEGSKA (reference sequence). V was trimmed by 6 bases and J by 8 bases, leaving 11 bases between them. CDR3 amino acids: CSAWNEHTIYF. DNA of the CDR3: TGCAGTGCCTGGAACGAACACACCATATATTTT.

The table lists this clone with a few counts. This rearrangement joins TRBV16 to TRBJ2-2; weak D call: TRBD2 (5 bases). The CDR3 totals 15 residues. Germline V gene lookup returns CDR1 KGHSY and CDR2 FQNENV. With 6 bases removed from V and 6 bases from J, the gap between germline ends came to 17 bases. The CDR3: CASSQDSAGAGELFF. Written as DNA, the CDR3 is TGTGCCAGCAGTCAGGACTCGGCAGGAGCCGGGGAGCTGTTTTTT.